The 22 T cell receptor beta chains given below trace back to one sample, sequenced in a study of T cell changes during pregnancy in multiple sclerosis. Sequencing used immunoSEQ multiplex PCR; TCRdb keeps in-frame clones, though not all of them. The sample carries approximately 40,000 clones, about 87% recorded once. The specimen was CD4+ T cells from peripheral blood mononuclear cells, collected before pregnancy. Source of these receptors: a female donor with multiple sclerosis, enrolled in a pregnancy study.

The V gene is TRBV18, the J gene TRBJ1-1, with a possible D match to TRBD1 (6 bases). This CDR3 contains 15 residues. The V and J ends lost 5 bases and 4 bases respectively, with 17 bases between them. The germline gives CDR1 KGHSH, CDR2 LQKENI. CDR3 residues: CASSTGQGKITEAFF. As DNA, the CDR3 is TGTGCCAGCTCAACAGGCCAGGGGAAAATCACTGAAGCTTTCTTT.

The V and J genes are TRBV10-3 and TRBJ2-2; TRBD2 might be the D (5 bases). The CDR3 has 15 amino acids. Per the germline V gene, CDR1 is ENHRY and CDR2 is SYGVKD. V was trimmed by 6 bases and J by 6 bases, leaving 17 bases between them. The CDR3 here is CAISPSEGSPGELFF. The CDR3 DNA follows: TGTGCCATCAGCCCTAGTGAAGGGAGTCCCGGGGAGCTGTTTTTT.

The chain links TRBV5-1 to TRBJ2-7; 10 bases match TRBD1. V dropped 0 bases and J dropped 3; count of bases not matched to a gene: 0. Looked up from germline, CDR1 is SGHRS and CDR2 is YFSETQ. This CDR3 is 14 amino acids long. In DNA, the CDR3 is TGCGCCAGCAGCTTGGGGACAGGGGGCTACGAGCAGTACTTC. It specifies CASSLGTGGYEQYF.

The chain employs TRBV5-1 and TRBJ1-3; D is possibly TRBD1 (6 bases). CDR3 length equals 15 residues. Trimming shortened V by 2 bases and J by 4 bases, and 13 bases separated the two germline ends. Germline V gives CDR1 SGHRS, CDR2 YFSETQ. The CDR3 coding sequence is TGCGCCAGCAGCTTAACAGGGCGCTGGGGAAACACCATATATTTT. It is translated as CASSLTGRWGNTIYF.

J is TRBJ1-1 and V is TRBV7-8; D is undetermined. Between the trimmed V and J ends, which lost 1 base and 3 bases, there was a span of 6 bases. CDR1 and CDR2 (germline): SGHVS, FQNEAQ. The CDR3 spans 13 residues. The CDR3 nucleotides are TGTGCCAGCAGCTTAGAACGGGACACTGAAGCTTTCTTT. It translates to CASSLERDTEAFF.

The CDR3 loop reads CASSSGGASGANVLTF. The CDR3, as DNA: TGTGCCAGTAGTTCAGGAGGGGCTTCTGGGGCCAACGTCCTGACTTTC. The chain couples TRBV19 to TRBJ2-6; possibly TRBD2 for D (6 bases). Germline values: CDR1 LNHDA, CDR2 SQIVND (reference sequence). This CDR3 has 16 amino acids. The V end lost 5 bases, the J end lost 1 base, and 12 bases lay between the germline ends.

This sequence joins TRBV19 and TRBJ2-2; 8 positions agree with TRBD1. The CDR3 spans 12 residues. The V gene end was trimmed by 10 bases and the J gene end by 6 bases; junction bases not matched to a gene: 4. CDR1 LNHDA and CDR2 SQIVND come from the germline V gene (reference sequence). Here the CDR3 reads CAIRGLAGELFF. In DNA, the CDR3 is TGTGCCATCAGGGGGCTCGCCGGGGAGCTGTTTTTT. The complete variable domain, with remaining parts taken from reference TRBV19 and TRBJ2-2, reads DGGITQSPKYLFRKEGQNVTLSCEQNLNHDAMYWYRQDPGQGLRLIYYSQIVNDFQKGDIAEGYSVSREKKESFPLTVTSAQKNPTAFYLCAIRGLAGELFFGEGSRLTVL.

The chain is built from TRBV7-3 and TRBJ1-6; D gene uncertain. CDR3 length: 16 residues. The germline gives CDR1 SGHTA, CDR2 FQGTGA. V lost 5 bases, J lost 5 bases, and 16 bases lay in between. The CDR3 DNA reads as TGTGCCAGCAGCCCCCGGGTGCATGGTGATAATTCACCCCTCCACTTT. Its translation: CASSPRVHGDNSPLHF.

This clone was picked up one time. The chain is built from TRBV19 and TRBJ2-7; the match to TRBD2 covers 11 bases. V trimming: 0 bases; J trimming: 4 bases; junction bases outside the gene matches: 5. This CDR3 is built from 16 residues. CDR1 is LNHDA and CDR2 is SQIVND in the germline V gene (reference sequence). The DNA of the CDR3 is TGTGCCAGTAGTATAGATCGACTAGCGGGGTTGTACGAGCAGTACTTC. This gives the protein CASSIDRLAGLYEQYF. The full variable domain, with the rest looked up from reference TRBV19 and TRBJ2-7, is DGGITQSPKYLFRKEGQNVTLSCEQNLNHDAMYWYRQDPGQGLRLIYYSQIVNDFQKGDIAEGYSVSREKKESFPLTVTSAQKNPTAFYLCASSIDRLAGLYEQYFGPGTRLTVT.

The V call is TRBV9, the J call TRBJ2-3; the D gene is possibly TRBD2 (7 bases). Germline V CDR1 and CDR2: SGDLS, YYNGEE. CDR3 length equals 17 residues. V was cut by 0 bases and J by 2 bases, with 16 bases left in between. The CDR3 here is CASSVEGGALYTDTQYF. CDR3 nucleotides: TGTGCCAGCAGCGTAGAAGGGGGGGCACTATACACAGATACGCAGTATTTT. The full variable domain, in which reference TRBV9 and TRBJ2-3 provide the parts outside the CDR3, is DSGVTQTPKHLITATGQRVTLRCSPRSGDLSVYWYQQSLDQGLQFLIQYYNGEERAKGNILERFSAQQFPDLHSELNLSSLELGDSALYFCASSVEGGALYTDTQYFGPGTRLTVL.

The V gene is TRBV5-6, the J gene TRBJ2-5, with D perhaps matching TRBD1 (6 bases). This CDR3 is built from 13 residues. Germline assignment: CDR1 SGHDT and CDR2 YYEEEE. With 4 bases removed from V and 5 bases from J, the gap between germline ends came to 12 bases. CDR3 residues: CASSPGVSETQYF. For the CDR3, the DNA is TGTGCCAGCAGCCCAGGGGTATCTGAGACCCAGTACTTC.

The chain couples TRBV10-3 to TRBJ2-3; TRBD2 aligns across 11 bases. Germline assignment: CDR1 ENHRY and CDR2 SYGVKD. J gave up 6 bases and V 3 bases, and 5 bases lay outside the gene matches. The length of the CDR3 is 15 residues. Here the CDR3 reads CAISEVTSGVDTQYF. The CDR3 DNA is TGTGCCATCAGTGAAGTGACTAGCGGGGTGGATACGCAGTATTTT.

This CDR3 is CAISDGQGKDSPLHF. In DNA form, the CDR3 reads TGTGCCATCAGTGACGGACAGGGGAAGGATTCACCCCTCCACTTT. The V and J genes are TRBV10-3 and TRBJ1-6, with 9 bases fitting TRBD1. The J segment lost 8 bases and the V segment lost 3 bases, leaving 5 bases of the junction unmatched. CDR1 and CDR2 (germline): ENHRY, SYGVKD. CDR3 length: 15 amino acids.

The J gene is TRBJ2-2, the V gene TRBV7-3, with D maybe TRBD1 (6 bases). Trimming left V 4 bases short and J 2 bases short, with 17 bases between. The CDR3 length is 17 residues. The germline V gene encodes CDR1 SGHTA and CDR2 FQGTGA. The CDR3 DNA reads TGTGCCAGCAGCTACCCCTCCCAGGGGCATAACACCGGGGAGCTGTTTTTT. Its translation: CASSYPSQGHNTGELFF.

This clone appeared a single time. The chain links TRBV28 to TRBJ2-5; maybe TRBD2 (7 bases). Germline CDR1 is MDHEN and CDR2 is SYDVKM. The CDR3 runs 16 residues. Trimming cost V 5 bases and J 3 bases, with 19 bases left between them. CDR3 in amino acids: CASSAPAGARKETQYF. The DNA of the CDR3 is TGTGCCAGCAGTGCGCCGGCGGGGGCCCGAAAAGAGACCCAGTACTTC.

The chain has TRBV14 and TRBJ2-1; a possible D gene is TRBD2 (6 bases). The CDR3 spans 16 residues. Germline CDR1 SGHDN, CDR2 FVKESK. Trimming stripped 1 base from V and 3 bases from J, with 13 bases between. The CDR3 nucleotides read TGTGCCAGCAGCCAAGGATTAGGGACTTTCTACAATGAGCAGTTCTTC. Its protein product is CASSQGLGTFYNEQFF.

This clone was seen more than once but under ten times. This chain uses TRBV5-4 with TRBJ1-6, with D possibly being TRBD1 (6 bases). V was clipped by 1 base and J by 10 bases, with 9 bases between them. The CDR3 has 13 amino acids. Germline V gene data show CDR1 as SGHNT and CDR2 as YYREEE (reference sequence). The CDR3 DNA is TGTGCCAGCAGCTTGTCTACAGGGTCACCCCTCCACTTT. Its protein is CASSLSTGSPLHF.

V gene TRBV28 combines with J gene TRBJ1-1, with 7 positions matching TRBD1. Trimming removed 4 bases from V and 5 bases from J; junction bases left unmatched: 7. The germline V gene encodes CDR1 MDHEN and CDR2 SYDVKM. This CDR3 has 14 residues. The CDR3 loop is CASSWGTVRTEAFF. Here the CDR3 DNA reads TGTGCCAGCAGTTGGGGGACAGTGCGGACTGAAGCTTTCTTT.

The rearrangement links TRBV18 to TRBJ2-3; 11 bases fit TRBD2. The CDR3 has 15 residues. The V and J ends lost 3 bases and 5 bases, in that order; junction bases with no gene match: 4. Germline CDR1 and CDR2: KGHSH and LQKENI. The CDR3 reads CASSPTLAGGDTQYF. The CDR3 nucleotides read TGTGCCAGCTCACCCACGCTAGCGGGAGGAGATACGCAGTATTTT.

V usage is TRBV23-1 and J usage is TRBJ2-3, with 8 bases that match TRBD2. TRBV23-1 has ORF status, its function being uncertain. Trimming removed 5 bases from V and 6 bases from J; junction bases left unmatched: 28. The CDR3 covers 21 residues. In nucleotides, the CDR3 is TGCGCCAGCAGTAAGAACTGGAAGGGACGGGGGGGCACAATGAAGAGGGATACGCAGTATTTT. The encoded protein is CASSKNWKGRGGTMKRDTQYF.

Concerning this clone itself: At one end the junction does not follow the germline gene, possibly because of a read error. The V and J genes are TRBV2 and TRBJ1-6; 8 bases are a match to TRBD1. This CDR3 is 13 amino acids long. Germline V gene data show CDR1 as SNHLY and CDR2 as FYNNEI. In DNA, the CDR3 is TGTGCCAGCCTTGACAGGGGTTATTCACCCCCCCACTTT. This codes for CASLDRGYSPPHF.

The J gene is TRBJ2-5, the V gene TRBV5-1; 7 positions match TRBD2. This CDR3 has 18 amino acids. The germline gives CDR1 SGHRS, CDR2 YFSETQ. Trimming cost V 1 base and J 1 base; bases outside gene matches: 13. This CDR3 reads CASSLRRASGEPQETQYF. CDR3 bases: TGCGCCAGCAGCTTGAGGAGGGCGAGCGGGGAGCCCCAAGAGACCCAGTACTTC.